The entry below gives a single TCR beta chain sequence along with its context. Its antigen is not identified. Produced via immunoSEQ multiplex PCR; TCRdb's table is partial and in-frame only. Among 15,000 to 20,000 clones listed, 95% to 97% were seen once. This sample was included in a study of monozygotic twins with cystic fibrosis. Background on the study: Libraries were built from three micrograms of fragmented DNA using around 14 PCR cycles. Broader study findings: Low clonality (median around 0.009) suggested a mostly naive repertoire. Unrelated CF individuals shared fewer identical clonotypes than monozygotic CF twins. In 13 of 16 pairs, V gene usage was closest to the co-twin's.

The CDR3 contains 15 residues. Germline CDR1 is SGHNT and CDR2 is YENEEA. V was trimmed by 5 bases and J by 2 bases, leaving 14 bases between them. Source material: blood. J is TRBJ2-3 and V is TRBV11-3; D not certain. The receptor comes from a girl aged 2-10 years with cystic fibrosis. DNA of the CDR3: TGTGCCAGCAGCCTCCTGCGGCCAAACACAGATACGCAGTATTTT. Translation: CASSLLRPNTDTQYF.